This T cell receptor beta chain was recorded in a study of cytomegalovirus exposure and HLA in healthy donors. Study-level results: TCR association rates varied by HLA locus in a later analysis, with DRB1 highest and HLA-C lowest. Generally TCR sequences proved uncommon, though certain public TCRs appeared in numerous donors.

Primers for the PCR totalled 60 Vbeta and 13 Jbeta. Some clones are missing from TCRdb's copy, which holds only in-frame ones; the method was immunoSEQ multiplex PCR. In the table there are roughly 100,000 clones, under 85% of which are singletons. Germline V gives CDR1 MDHEN, CDR2 SYDVKM. CDR3 length equals 16 residues. With 3 bases removed from V and 4 bases from J, the gap between germline ends came to 15 bases. Concerning this clone itself: What it recognizes is unknown.

The rearrangement links TRBV28 to TRBJ1-4; no clear D gene. The specimen sequenced was PBMCs. This sequence was found in a man aged 50-59 years in good health and CMV-seropositive. The CDR3 bases are TGTGCCAGCAGTTTGTGGCCTAGGAAAATTAATGAAAAACTGTTTTTT. Translated, it gives CASSLWPRKINEKLFF.